These 3 T cell receptor beta chains were all obtained from the same sample, sequenced in a study of blood T cell repertoires in COVID-19. Using immunoSEQ multiplex PCR, the repertoire was profiled, and TCRdb retains in-frame clones only, with some absent. The sample records a few hundred thousand clones, 80% to 95% being singletons. Sample: PBMCs or T cells enriched from blood (not recorded which). These receptors originate from a woman aged 30 to 39 who had recovered from COVID-19.

In DNA, the CDR3 is TGCGCCAGCAGCCAAGGCAGGGGGTCTGGGGCCAACGTCCTGACTTTC. This translates into CASSQGRGSGANVLTF. The rearrangement joins TRBV4-3 to TRBJ2-6; 7 bases match TRBD1. Germline CDR1 is LGHNA and CDR2 is YSLEER. The ends lost 1 base at V and 1 base at J; junction bases unmatched: 1. The CDR3 runs to 16 residues.

The V and J genes are TRBV7-9 and TRBJ2-7; unclear D gene. The CDR3 extends over 14 amino acids. The germline gives CDR1 SEHNR, CDR2 FQNEAQ (reference sequence). Trimming cost V 3 bases and J 0 bases, with 9 bases left between them. The CDR3 coding sequence is TGTGCCAGCAGCTTTGAGGAAAGCTCCTACGAGCAGTACTTC. Its translation is CASSFEESSYEQYF.

The J gene is TRBJ2-2, the V gene TRBV25-1; a weak D match, TRBD1 (6 bases). Trimming took 4 bases from V and 8 from J, leaving 11 bases between them. The CDR3 runs 13 residues. Germline assignment: CDR1 MGHDK and CDR2 SYGVNS. CDR3 sequence reads: CASSAGEWGELFF. CDR3 nucleotide sequence: TGTGCCAGCAGTGCAGGGGAGTGGGGGGAGCTGTTTTTT.